Listed below are T cell receptor beta chains from one sample, sequenced in a study of a mutant IDH1 vaccine in newly diagnosed glioma. Clones were read by immunoSEQ multiplex PCR, and TCRdb kept only the in-frame ones, dropping some. Of 43,000 or so clones in the sample, around 92% are singletons; the top ten hold about 2.1%. These TCRs' antigens remain unknown. The material was PBMCs, obtained from a glioma patient whose treatment included an IDH1 peptide vaccine. All receptors derive from a man aged 45-65 years with glioma. Each CDR3 is given with its conserved first and last residue. The D gene is left open where the match is weak. Clone sizes are given selectively: once, few, many, or a class where the clone is expanded.

NA	once	TRBJ2-1	TRBV10-2	TGCGCCAGCAGTGCCACCTTGGGGGGACGGTACAATGAGCAGTTCTTC	CASSATLGGRYNEQFF
TRBD2	NA	TRBJ2-1	TRBV9	TGTGCCAGCAGCGTAGCAGGGCTAGCGGGATCGCATGAGCAGTTCTTC	CASSVAGLAGSHEQFF
NA	NA	TRBJ2-7	TRBV4-3	TGCGCCAGCAGCCAAGACTCAACCTACGACGAGCAGTACTTC	CASSQDSTYDEQYF
TRBD2	NA	TRBJ2-3	TRBV4-2	TGTGCCAGCAGCCAATTTTTAACTAGCGGGGGCTCAGAAAGGGATACGCAGTATTTT	CASSQFLTSGGSERDTQYF
TRBD1	NA	TRBJ2-6	TRBV7-9	TGTGCCAGCAGCCGAGGACAGGGGGCGCGGGGGGCCAACGTCCTGACTTTC	CASSRGQGARGANVLTF
NA	NA	TRBJ1-6	TRBV9	TGTGCCAGCAGCGGACGACAGGCAAATTCACCCCTCCACTTT	CASSGRQANSPLHF
NA	NA	TRBJ1-1	TRBV30	TGTGCCTGGGACCCCCGCCTCTTGAACACTGAAGCTTTCTTT	CAWDPRLLNTEAFF
TRBD1	NA	TRBJ2-7	TRBV7-9	TGTGCCAGCAGCTTAGGCGGGACAGGGAACTCCTACGAGCAGTACTTC	CASSLGGTGNSYEQYF
TRBD1	NA	TRBJ2-7	TRBV5-6	TGTGCCAGCAGCTTGTGGCAGGGGGCCTACGAGCAGTACTTC	CASSLWQGAYEQYF
NA	NA	TRBJ2-4	TRBV7-6	TGTGCCAGCAGCTTAGGGGGCAGGGGTGACGTTGGTACCAAAAACATTCAGTACTTC	CASSLGGRGDVGTKNIQYF
NA	NA	TRBJ1-4	TRBV5-6	TGTGCCAGCAGCTTTGGGACGGCCACCGATGAAAAACTGTTTTTT	CASSFGTATDEKLFF
TRBD1	NA	TRBJ2-1	TRBV13	TGTGCCAGCAGCTTAGACAGGGGTGGTTTTTTGACCGATGAGCAGTTCTTC	CASSLDRGGFLTDEQFF
TRBD2	few	TRBJ2-7	TRBV30	TGTGCCTGGGGGCAACTAGCGGGGCAGTACTTC	CAWGQLAGQYF
TRBD1	NA	TRBJ2-7	TRBV6-5	TGTGCCAGCAGCGACAGGGGATTTTCCTACGAGCAGTACTTC	CASSDRGFSYEQYF
NA	NA	TRBJ1-6	TRBV6-5	TGTGCCAGCAGTTATGGGGGCCGCTCCTATAATTCACCCCTCCACTTT	CASSYGGRSYNSPLHF
NA	NA	TRBJ1-5	TRBV5-8	TGTGCCAGCAGCCCGGGACTTCATAGCAATCAGCCCCAGCATTTT	CASSPGLHSNQPQHF
NA	NA	TRBJ1-5	TRBV10-1	TGCGCCAGCAGTGAAAGGCAGGGCCTCAATCAGCCCCAGCATTTT	CASSERQGLNQPQHF
NA	NA	TRBJ2-3	TRBV19	TGTGCCAGTAGTATGATCGCAGGGGGGGCAGATACGCAGTATTTT	CASSMIAGGADTQYF
NA	NA	TRBJ1-1	TRBV11-1	TGTGCCAGCAGCTTAGGGCAGGGCGACACTGAAGCTTTCTTT	CASSLGQGDTEAFF
NA	NA	TRBJ2-5	TRBV9	TGTGCCAGCAGCTCTCGGGGGACAGTATCCGAAGAGACCCAGTACTTC	CASSSRGTVSEETQYF
NA	few	TRBJ1-4	TRBV7-9	TGTGCCAGCAGCCCCGGGGTTGCAACTAATGAAAAACTGTTTTTT	CASSPGVATNEKLFF
NA	once	TRBJ2-5	TRBV4-1	TGCGCCAGCCGTAGCGGCCCGACCCAGTACTTC	CASRSGPTQYF
NA	once	TRBJ2-7	TRBV11-2	TGTGCCAGCAGCTTAGTACCGGCATACGAGCAGTACTTC	CASSLVPAYEQYF
TRBD1	NA	TRBJ1-6	TRBV7-6	TGTGCCAGCAGCGCCCGACAGGGTAGATTTAATTCACCCCTCCACTTT	CASSARQGRFNSPLHF
TRBD2	NA	TRBJ2-1	TRBV5-6	TGTGCCAGCACGGGGGGGACTAGCGGTTACAATGAGCAGTTCTTC	CASTGGTSGYNEQFF
NA	NA	TRBJ1-5	TRBV27	TGTGCCAGCAGTCCTCCCGGGCGGCTGCCCCAGCATTTT	CASSPPGRLPQHF
NA	NA	TRBJ2-2	TRBV4-3	TGCGCCAGCAGCCAAGATAATACAGAGTACACCGGGGAGCTGTTTTTT	CASSQDNTEYTGELFF
NA	NA	TRBJ1-2	TRBV6-6	TGTGCCAGCAGTTACTCGTTAAAAGGCTACACCTTC	CASSYSLKGYTF
TRBD1	NA	TRBJ2-7	TRBV19	TGTGCCAGTAGACTTGGACAGGGAGGATCCTACGAGCAGTACTTC	CASRLGQGGSYEQYF
NA	NA	TRBJ2-2	TRBV27	TGTGCCAGCAGTTTATTGCCGGTCTGGGAGGGGGCGTATGGCGGGGAGCTGTTTTTT	CASSLLPVWEGAYGGELFF
TRBD1	NA	TRBJ1-5	TRBV20-1	TGCAGTGCCAACTCAGGGGGGCGACAGCATTTT	CSANSGGRQHF
TRBD1	NA	TRBJ2-7	TRBV7-9	TGTGCCAGCAGCTTTGGGGACAGGAGTTACGAGCAGTACTTC	CASSFGDRSYEQYF